These 18 T cell receptor beta chains were all obtained from the same sample, sequenced in a study of cytomegalovirus exposure and HLA in healthy donors. The study ran its PCR with 60 Vbeta and 13 Jbeta primers. The protocol was immunoSEQ multiplex PCR, while the TCRdb copy is restricted to in-frame clones and leaves out a portion. The sample yields more than 90,000 clones, roughly 80% seen once. Sequencing input: PBMCs. Receptor source: a man aged 35-49 years in good health and CMV-seropositive.

V gene TRBV5-1 combines with J gene TRBJ2-7; possible D gene TRBD2, 6 bases. This CDR3 comprises 12 residues. Germline CDR1 and CDR2: SGHRS and YFSETQ. V was cut by 5 bases and J by 7 bases, with 13 bases left in between. CDR3 DNA: TGCGCCAGCAGTCGGGACCGGGGGGAGCAGTACTTC. Translation gives CASSRDRGEQYF. The entire variable domain, with the rest obtained from reference TRBV5-1 and TRBJ2-7, is as follows: KAGVTQTPRYLIKTRGQQVTLSCSPISGHRSVSWYQQTPGQGLQFLFEYFSETQRNKGNFPGRFSGRQFSNSRSEMNVSTLELGDSALYLCASSRDRGEQYFGPGTRLTVT.

This clone occurred a few times. This sequence joins TRBV6-6 and TRBJ1-1; no clear D gene. Per the germline V gene, CDR1 is MNHNY and CDR2 is SVGAGI (reference sequence). With 2 bases removed from V and 3 bases from J, the gap between germline ends came to 7 bases. This CDR3 is built from 13 residues. CDR3 in DNA: TGTGCCAGCAGTTACGAGGAATACACTGAAGCTTTCTTT. It specifies CASSYEEYTEAFF.

This chain links TRBV10-1 with TRBJ2-5; 9 nucleotides align to TRBD1. CDR3 length: 14 residues. Looked up from germline, CDR1 is WNHNN and CDR2 is SYGVQD (reference sequence). V dropped 5 bases and J dropped 2; count of bases not matched to a gene: 3. The CDR3 nucleotides read TGCGCCAGCAGTACGGGACAGGGTCAAGAGACCCAGTACTTC. It is translated as CASSTGQGQETQYF.

The V gene is TRBV2, the J gene TRBJ2-5; D perhaps matches TRBD2 (6 bases). V was shortened by 6 bases and J by 3 bases, with 11 bases between the two germline ends. The V gene's germline CDR1 is SNHLY and CDR2 FYNNEI. The CDR3 is 13 amino acids. The CDR3 coding sequence is TGTGCCAGCAGCGGGACTGGGGAAGAGACCCAGTACTTC. Protein: CASSGTGEETQYF. Drawing the rest from reference TRBV2 and TRBJ2-5, the complete variable domain is EPEVTQTPSHQVTQMGQEVILRCVPISNHLYFYWYRQILGQKVEFLVSFYNNEISEKSEIFDDQFSVERPDGSNFTLKIRSTKLEDSAMYFCASSGTGEETQYFGPGTRLLVL.

This clone occurred a few times. The chain recombines TRBV6-5 with TRBJ1-2; D is possibly TRBD1 (6 bases). Germline lookup yields CDR1 MNHEY and CDR2 SVGAGI. V was pared by 2 bases and J by 2 bases, with 9 bases between. This CDR3 has 14 residues. CDR3 in DNA: TGTGCCAGCAGTTACAGGGGGTCGAACTATGGCTACACCTTC. It translates to CASSYRGSNYGYTF.

The rearrangement uses TRBV5-1 and TRBJ2-1; 11 bases agree with TRBD2. CDR1 is SGHRS and CDR2 is YFSETQ in the germline V gene. Germline trimming cut 8 bases from V and 0 bases from J; bases unmatched to any gene: 4. This CDR3 has 15 amino acids. The chain's CDR3 is CASGTSGSSYNEQFF. Written as DNA, the CDR3 is TGCGCCAGTGGGACTAGCGGAAGCTCCTACAATGAGCAGTTCTTC.

The chain uses TRBV5-5 and TRBJ2-5; D remains ambiguous. The V and J ends lost 7 bases and 2 bases respectively, with 15 bases between them. There are 14 residues in the CDR3. Germline CDR1 is SGHKS and CDR2 is YYEKEE (reference sequence). The CDR3 coding sequence is TGTGCCAGCGGCCGCGGCAACCGTCAAGAGACCCAGTACTTC. Encoded protein: CASGRGNRQETQYF. Full variable domain (rest looked up from reference TRBV5-5 and TRBJ2-5): DAGVTQSPTHLIKTRGQQVTLRCSPISGHKSVSWYQQVLGQGPQFIFQYYEKEERGRGNFPDRFSARQFPNYSSELNVNALLLGDSALYLCASGRGNRQETQYFGPGTRLLVL.

The chain uses TRBV29-1 and TRBJ2-5; 8 positions agree with TRBD2. The last part of the DNA fits TRBJ2-7 better; the J call may be wrong. Germline lookup yields CDR1 SQVTM and CDR2 ANQGSEA. CDR3 length: 13 residues. CDR3: CSGRDFGRVEQYF. The DNA for the CDR3 is TGCAGCGGACGGGACTTCGGGAGGGTCGAGCAGTACTTC.

The chain has TRBV2 and TRBJ1-2; 9 nucleotides agree with TRBD1. J gave up 9 bases and V 6 bases, and 5 bases lay outside the gene matches. The CDR3 runs 12 residues. CDR1 is SNHLY and CDR2 is FYNNEI in the germline V gene. The CDR3 loop reads CASRGTGTRYTF. CDR3 in DNA: TGTGCCAGCAGGGGGACAGGGACCCGCTACACCTTC. Filled out from reference TRBV2 and TRBJ1-2, the complete variable domain reads EPEVTQTPSHQVTQMGQEVILRCVPISNHLYFYWYRQILGQKVEFLVSFYNNEISEKSEIFDDQFSVERPDGSNFTLKIRSTKLEDSAMYFCASRGTGTRYTFGSGTRLTVV.

CDR3 sequence reads: CASSELYGDRRDYEQYF. In DNA, the CDR3 is TGTGCCAGCAGTGAATTATACGGGGACAGGAGGGACTACGAGCAGTACTTC. This chain uses TRBV6-1 with TRBJ2-7; 8 positions match TRBD1. Germline V gene data show CDR1 as MNHNS and CDR2 as SASEGT. Germline trimming cut 2 bases from V and 3 bases from J; bases unmatched to any gene: 12. This CDR3 is 17 amino acids long.

V usage is TRBV7-3 and J usage is TRBJ2-3; D uncertain. Trimming took 2 bases from V and 0 from J, leaving 9 bases between them. Germline V gene data show CDR1 as SGHTA and CDR2 as FQGTGA. This CDR3 has 15 residues. DNA of the CDR3: TGTGCCAGCAGCTTACGCAGATCTAGCACAGATACGCAGTATTTT. It specifies CASSLRRSSTDTQYF.

The V call is TRBV6-1, the J call TRBJ2-3; 7 nucleotides agree with TRBD2. Looked up from germline, CDR1 is MNHNS and CDR2 is SASEGT. The V gene end was trimmed by 2 bases and the J gene end by 1 base; junction bases not matched to a gene: 12. The CDR3 contains 18 residues. Written as DNA, the CDR3 is TGTGCCAGCAGTGAATATCAGGGAGGGCTCTTCGGCACAGATACGCAGTATTTT. Translation gives CASSEYQGGLFGTDTQYF.

This chain joins TRBV2 and TRBJ2-3; the D gene is possibly TRBD2 (6 bases). CDR3 length: 15 residues. The V gene lost 7 bases and the J gene lost 2 bases, with 16 bases spanning the gap. Germline V gene lookup returns CDR1 SNHLY and CDR2 FYNNEI. The CDR3 DNA is TGTGCCAGCACCAAGGTGGGGGGTAACACAGATACGCAGTATTTT. Amino acids: CASTKVGGNTDTQYF.

Comment on this clone: One junction end does not reproduce the germline sequence, and a read error may be involved. Other nucleotide sequences in the sample specify the same CDR3. V usage is TRBV11-2 and J usage is TRBJ2-7, with D perhaps TRBD1 (6 bases). CDR1 and CDR2 (germline): SGHAT, FQNNGV. CDR3 size: 12 residues. The CDR3 DNA reads TGTGCCAGCAGTATAAACAGGGTCGAGCAGTACTTT. Its protein is CASSINRVEQYF.

This clone showed up just a few times. The chain is built from TRBV7-7 and TRBJ2-5; possible D gene TRBD1, 6 bases. The CDR3 consists of 13 residues. Germline V CDR1 and CDR2: SSHAT, FNYEAQ (reference sequence). This CDR3 reads CASAPQGGRTQYF. As DNA, the CDR3 is TGTGCTAGCGCGCCACAGGGTGGTAGGACCCAGTACTTC.

The chain links TRBV7-6 to TRBJ2-7; possibly TRBD2 for D (6 bases). The CDR3 has 14 residues. Trimming took off 2 bases at V and 0 bases at J, with 8 bases between the two ends. Germline V gene data show CDR1 as SGHVS and CDR2 as FNYEAQ. In nucleotides, the CDR3 is TGTGCCAGCAGCTTAACGGGAGCCTCCTACGAGCAGTACTTC. The encoded protein is CASSLTGASYEQYF.

The chain carries TRBV28 and TRBJ1-2; 9 bases agree with TRBD1. The CDR3 runs 14 residues. Germline loops: CDR1 MDHEN, CDR2 SYDVKM. V lost 6 bases to trimming and J lost 5 bases; unmatched junction nucleotides: 7. The CDR3 nucleotides read TGTGCCAGCAGGCGACAACAGGGGGCTTATGGCTACACCTTC. This encodes CASRRQQGAYGYTF.

The chain carries TRBV4-1 and TRBJ2-7, with 7 bases matching TRBD2. Per the germline V gene, CDR1 is MGHRA and CDR2 is YSYEKL. The CDR3 length is 14 residues. Trimming took 1 base from V and 5 from J; bases not matched to a gene: 5. CDR3 residues: CASSQAGGGHEQYF. As DNA, the CDR3 is TGCGCCAGCAGCCAAGCGGGGGGTGGCCACGAGCAGTACTTC.